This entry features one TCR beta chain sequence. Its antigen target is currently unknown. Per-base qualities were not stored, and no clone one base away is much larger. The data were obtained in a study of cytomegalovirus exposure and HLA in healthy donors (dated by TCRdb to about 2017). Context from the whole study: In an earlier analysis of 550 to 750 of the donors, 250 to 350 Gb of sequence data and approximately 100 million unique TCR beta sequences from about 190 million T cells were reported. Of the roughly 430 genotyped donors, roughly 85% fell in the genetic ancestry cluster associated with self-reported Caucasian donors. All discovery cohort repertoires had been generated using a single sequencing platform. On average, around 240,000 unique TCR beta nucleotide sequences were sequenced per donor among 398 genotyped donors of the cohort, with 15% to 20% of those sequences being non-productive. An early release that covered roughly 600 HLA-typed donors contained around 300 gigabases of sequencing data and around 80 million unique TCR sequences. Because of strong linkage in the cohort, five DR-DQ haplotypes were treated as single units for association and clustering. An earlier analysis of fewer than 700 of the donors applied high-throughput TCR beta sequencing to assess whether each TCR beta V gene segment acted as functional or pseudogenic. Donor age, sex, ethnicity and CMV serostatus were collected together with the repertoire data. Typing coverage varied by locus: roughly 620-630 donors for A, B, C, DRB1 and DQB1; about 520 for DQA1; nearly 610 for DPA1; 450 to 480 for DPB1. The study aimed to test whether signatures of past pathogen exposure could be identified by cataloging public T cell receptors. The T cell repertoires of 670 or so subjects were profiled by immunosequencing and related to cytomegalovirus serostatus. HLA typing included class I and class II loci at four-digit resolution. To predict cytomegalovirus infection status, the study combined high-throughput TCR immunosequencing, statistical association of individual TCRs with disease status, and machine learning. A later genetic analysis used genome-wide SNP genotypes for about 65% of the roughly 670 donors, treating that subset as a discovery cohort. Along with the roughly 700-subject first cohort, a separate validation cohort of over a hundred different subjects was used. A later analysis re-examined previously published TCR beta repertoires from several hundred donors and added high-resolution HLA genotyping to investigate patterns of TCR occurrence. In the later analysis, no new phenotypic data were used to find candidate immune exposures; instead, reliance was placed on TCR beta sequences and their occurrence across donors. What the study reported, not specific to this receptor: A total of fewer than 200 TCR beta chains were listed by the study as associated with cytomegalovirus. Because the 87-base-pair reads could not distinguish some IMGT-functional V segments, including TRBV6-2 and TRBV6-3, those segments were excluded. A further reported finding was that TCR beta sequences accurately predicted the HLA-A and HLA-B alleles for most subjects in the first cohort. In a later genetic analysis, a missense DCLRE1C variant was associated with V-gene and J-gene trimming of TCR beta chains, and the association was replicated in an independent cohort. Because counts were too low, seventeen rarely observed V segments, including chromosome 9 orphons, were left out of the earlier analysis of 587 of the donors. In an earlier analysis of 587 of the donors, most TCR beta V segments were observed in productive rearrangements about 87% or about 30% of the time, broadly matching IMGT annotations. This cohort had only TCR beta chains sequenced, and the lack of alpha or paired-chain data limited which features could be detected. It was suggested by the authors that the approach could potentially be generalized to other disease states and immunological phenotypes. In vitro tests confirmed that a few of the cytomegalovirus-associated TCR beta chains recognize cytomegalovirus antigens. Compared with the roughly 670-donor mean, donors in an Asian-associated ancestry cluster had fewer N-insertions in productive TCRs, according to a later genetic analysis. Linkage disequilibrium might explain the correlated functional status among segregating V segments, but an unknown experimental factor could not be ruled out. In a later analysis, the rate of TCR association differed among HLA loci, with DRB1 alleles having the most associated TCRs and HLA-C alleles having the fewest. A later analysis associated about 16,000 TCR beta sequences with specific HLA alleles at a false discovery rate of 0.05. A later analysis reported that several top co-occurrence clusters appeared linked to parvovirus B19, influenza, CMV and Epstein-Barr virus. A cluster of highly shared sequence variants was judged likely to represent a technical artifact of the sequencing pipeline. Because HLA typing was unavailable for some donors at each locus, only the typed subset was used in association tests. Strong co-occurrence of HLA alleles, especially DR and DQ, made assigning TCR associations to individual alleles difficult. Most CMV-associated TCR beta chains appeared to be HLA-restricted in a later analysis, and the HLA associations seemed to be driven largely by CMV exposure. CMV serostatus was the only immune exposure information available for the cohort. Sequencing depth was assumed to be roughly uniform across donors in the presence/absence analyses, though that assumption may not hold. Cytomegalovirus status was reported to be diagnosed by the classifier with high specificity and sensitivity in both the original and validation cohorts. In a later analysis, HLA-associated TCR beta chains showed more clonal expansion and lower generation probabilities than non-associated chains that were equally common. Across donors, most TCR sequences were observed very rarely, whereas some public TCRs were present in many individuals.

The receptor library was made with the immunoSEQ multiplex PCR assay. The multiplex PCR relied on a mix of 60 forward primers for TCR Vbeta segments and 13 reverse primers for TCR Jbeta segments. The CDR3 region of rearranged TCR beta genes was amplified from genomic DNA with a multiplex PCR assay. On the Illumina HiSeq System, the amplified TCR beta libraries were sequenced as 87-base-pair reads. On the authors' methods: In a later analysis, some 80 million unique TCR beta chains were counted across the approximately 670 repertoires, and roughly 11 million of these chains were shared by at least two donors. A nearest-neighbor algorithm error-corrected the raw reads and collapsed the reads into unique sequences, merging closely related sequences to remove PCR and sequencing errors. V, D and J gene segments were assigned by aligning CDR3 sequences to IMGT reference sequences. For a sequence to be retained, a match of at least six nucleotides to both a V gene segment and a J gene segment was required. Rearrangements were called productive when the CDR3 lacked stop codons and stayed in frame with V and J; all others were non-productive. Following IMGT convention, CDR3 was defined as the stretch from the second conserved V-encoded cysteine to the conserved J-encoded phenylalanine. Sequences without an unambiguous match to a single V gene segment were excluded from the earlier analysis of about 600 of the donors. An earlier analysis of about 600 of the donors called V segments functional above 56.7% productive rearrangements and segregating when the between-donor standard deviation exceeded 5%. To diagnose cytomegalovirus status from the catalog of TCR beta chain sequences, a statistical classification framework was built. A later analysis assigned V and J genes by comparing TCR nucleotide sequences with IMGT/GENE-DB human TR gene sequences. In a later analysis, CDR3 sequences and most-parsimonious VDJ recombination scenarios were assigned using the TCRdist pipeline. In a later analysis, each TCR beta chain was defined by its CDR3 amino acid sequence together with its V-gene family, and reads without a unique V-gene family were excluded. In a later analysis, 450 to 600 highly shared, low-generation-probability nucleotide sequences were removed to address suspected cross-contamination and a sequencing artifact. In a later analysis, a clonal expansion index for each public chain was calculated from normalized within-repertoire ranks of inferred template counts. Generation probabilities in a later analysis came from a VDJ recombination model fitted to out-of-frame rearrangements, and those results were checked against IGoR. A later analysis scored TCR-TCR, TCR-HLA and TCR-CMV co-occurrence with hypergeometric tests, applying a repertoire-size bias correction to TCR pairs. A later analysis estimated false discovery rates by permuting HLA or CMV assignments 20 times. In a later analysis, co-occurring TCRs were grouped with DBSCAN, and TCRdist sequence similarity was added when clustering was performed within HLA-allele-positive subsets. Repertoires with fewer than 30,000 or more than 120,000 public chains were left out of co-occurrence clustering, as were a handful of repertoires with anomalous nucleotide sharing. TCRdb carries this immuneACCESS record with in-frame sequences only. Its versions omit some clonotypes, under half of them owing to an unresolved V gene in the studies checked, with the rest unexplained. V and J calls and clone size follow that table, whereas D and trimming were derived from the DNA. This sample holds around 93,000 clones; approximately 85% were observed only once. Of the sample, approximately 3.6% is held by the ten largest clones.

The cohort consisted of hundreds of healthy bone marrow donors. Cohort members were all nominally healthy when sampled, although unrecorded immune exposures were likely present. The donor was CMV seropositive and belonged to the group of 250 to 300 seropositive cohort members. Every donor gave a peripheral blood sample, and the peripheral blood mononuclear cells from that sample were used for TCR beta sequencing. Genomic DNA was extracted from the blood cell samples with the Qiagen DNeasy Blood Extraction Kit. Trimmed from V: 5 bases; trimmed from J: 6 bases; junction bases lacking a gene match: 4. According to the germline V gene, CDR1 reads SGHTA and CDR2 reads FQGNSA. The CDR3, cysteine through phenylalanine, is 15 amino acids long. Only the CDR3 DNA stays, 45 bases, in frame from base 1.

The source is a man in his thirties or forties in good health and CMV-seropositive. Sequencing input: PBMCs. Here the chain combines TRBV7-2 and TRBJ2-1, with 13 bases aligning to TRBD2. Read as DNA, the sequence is TGTGCCAGCAGCCTTGGGACTAGCGGGGCCAATGAGCAGTTCTTC. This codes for CASSLGTSGANEQFF.